This T cell receptor beta chain was sequenced during a study of vaccination effects on CD4 cells after COVID-19. CDR1 and CDR2 from the germline V gene are KGHDR and SFDVKD. Trimming cost V 1 base and J 2 bases, with 10 bases left between them. The CDR3 sequence is 15 residues long. Culture proceeded for approximately nine days, and CD4+ T cells were then isolated. This clone appeared a few times. What it recognizes is unknown. Data came from immunoSEQ multiplex PCR; TCRdb stores just in-frame clones and leaves some out. The sample has 30,000 to 40,000 clones; roughly 80% are singletons. V is TRBV24-1 and J is TRBJ2-5; D is undetermined. Sequenced material: CD4+ T cells from PBMCs cultured without peptide, taken before COVID-19 vaccination. The TCR originated in a human donor who received a COVID-19 vaccine. The CDR3 DNA is TGTGCCACCAGTGATTTTACAGTCGGACAAGAGACCCAGTACTTC. Translated: CATSDFTVGQETQYF.